In its sample, the clone carrying this T cell receptor beta chain was seen a few times. Treatment denoted: oral pan-JAK inhibitor, 5-10 mg twice daily. V was trimmed by 4 bases and J by 6 bases, leaving 25 bases between them. The length of the CDR3 is 18 residues. The sample originates from a study of CD8+ T cells in alopecia areata. Background on the study: Treated patients were given oral tofacitinib, which was dosed at 5 to 10 mg twice daily.

Reverse transcribed after extraction, RNA yielded cDNA as the sequencing template. TCRdb's copy holds only in-frame clones and misses some; the assay was immunoSEQ multiplex PCR. The table shows 250,000 to 300,000 clones, with 58% occurring only once. Here the sequenced sample was CD4+ T cells sorted from blood, taken at week 24, from a patient treated with tofacitinib. This chain uses TRBV23-1 with TRBJ2-4; D is perhaps TRBD1 (6 bases). TRBV23-1 is treated as an ORF (open reading frame) with a function not yet certain. This TCR was sampled from a human donor with alopecia areata. CDR3 bases: TGCGCCAGCAGTCCCGACTCAGGACAGCTAGAGAAAAGAAACATTCAGTACTTC. Translation gives CASSPDSGQLEKRNIQYF.